This T cell receptor beta chain was retrieved from a study of technical replicates of blood from a few donors. Libraries were prepared by immunoSEQ multiplex PCR; TCRdb keeps only in-frame clonotypes and omits some of them. Here the sample spans under 90,000 clones, approximately 97% being singletons. The TCR sequence derives from a human donor in good health. The sample consisted of T cells isolated from PBMCs.

CDR3 amino acids: CARPGAGREGDEQFF. Here the CDR3 DNA reads TGTGCCAGGCCGGGGGCCGGGCGGGAGGGCGATGAGCAGTTCTTC. The chain carries TRBV2 and TRBJ2-1; 9 nucleotides align to TRBD2. CDR1 SNHLY and CDR2 FYNNEI come from the germline V gene. The CDR3 is 15 amino acids. The V gene end was trimmed by 9 bases and the J gene end by 8 bases; junction bases not matched to a gene: 14.